A selection of T cell receptor beta chains follows, all from one sample in a study of a mutant IDH1 vaccine in newly diagnosed glioma. Method: immunoSEQ multiplex PCR; TCRdb's copy keeps in-frame clones and lacks some. The sample carries around 30,000 clones, more than 75% recorded once. Their target antigens are unknown. Sequences were derived from PBMCs, sampled from a glioma patient whose treatment included an IDH1 peptide vaccine. The receptors derive from a woman younger than 45 with glioma. Both conserved end residues are part of each CDR3. Fields, in order: CDR3 protein, V gene, J gene.

cdr3_aa: CASSLRTGMNTEAFF; v_call: TRBV27; j_call: TRBJ1-1
cdr3_aa: CASSVGQGDSPLHF; v_call: TRBV5-1; j_call: TRBJ1-6
cdr3_aa: CSGGNNYGYTF; v_call: TRBV20-1; j_call: TRBJ1-2
cdr3_aa: CASSIAGTGAYEQYF; v_call: TRBV19; j_call: TRBJ2-7
cdr3_aa: CASSFKGQGILRTEAFF; v_call: TRBV5-5; j_call: TRBJ1-1
cdr3_aa: CASSVGGRDGIQYF; v_call: TRBV9; j_call: TRBJ2-4
cdr3_aa: CASSATGNPAYGYTF; v_call: TRBV5-4; j_call: TRBJ1-2
cdr3_aa: CASRFAGSGYTF; v_call: TRBV2; j_call: TRBJ1-2
cdr3_aa: CASRTTGGAANTEAFF; v_call: TRBV19; j_call: TRBJ1-1
cdr3_aa: CASSQRTGGGNTIYF; v_call: TRBV14; j_call: TRBJ1-3